These 15 T cell receptor beta chains came from one sample sequenced in a study of T cells in localized non-small cell lung cancer. Method: immunoSEQ multiplex PCR; TCRdb's copy keeps in-frame clones and lacks some. The table shows approximately 20,000 clones, with roughly 84% occurring only once. Here the sequenced sample was peripheral blood, taken before any cancer treatment. These receptors were taken from a man between 40 and 69 years old with stage I lung adenocarcinoma.

This rearrangement joins TRBV7-7 to TRBJ2-5, with a tentative D call TRBD2 (6 bases). V was clipped by 5 bases and J by 4 bases, with 11 bases between them. The CDR3 spans 13 residues. Germline CDR1 SSHAT, CDR2 FNYEAQ (reference sequence). CDR3 sequence: CASSLGTRETQYF. As DNA, the CDR3 is TGTGCCAGCAGCCTTGGGACTCGAGAGACCCAGTACTTC.

The chain recombines TRBV28 with TRBJ2-7, with TRBD2 matching over 15 bases. The germline V gene encodes CDR1 MDHEN and CDR2 SYDVKM. Losses at the gene ends were 4 bases for V and 4 bases for J; bases not matched to a gene: 2. The CDR3 extends over 15 amino acids. The CDR3 is CASSSGTSGRYEQYF. The DNA for the CDR3 is TGTGCCAGCAGTTCGGGGACTAGCGGGAGGTACGAGCAGTACTTC. Full variable domain (missing parts from reference TRBV28 and TRBJ2-7): DVKVTQSSRYLVKRTGEKVFLECVQDMDHENMFWYRQDPGLGLRLIYFSYDVKMKEKGDIPEGYSVSREKKERFSLILESASTNQTSMYLCASSSGTSGRYEQYFGPGTRLTVT.

V usage is TRBV27 and J usage is TRBJ2-1; D is tentatively TRBD1 or TRBD2 (5 bases each). Trimming removed 7 bases at V and 9 bases at J, with 10 bases between. Germline V gives CDR1 MNHEY, CDR2 SMNVEV (reference sequence). The CDR3 consists of 11 residues. This chain's CDR3 is CASTRGVEQFF. CDR3 DNA: TGTGCCAGCACTCGGGGCGTTGAGCAGTTCTTC.

This clone was observed a few times. The V call is TRBV28, the J call TRBJ2-1; 10 bases map to TRBD2. Trimming took 5 bases from V and 7 from J; bases not matched to a gene: 8. CDR1 is MDHEN, CDR2 SYDVKM, per germline. The CDR3 runs 15 residues. Here the CDR3 DNA reads TGTGCCAGCAGTCACGGGACTAGCGTGAAAAATGAGCAGTTCTTC. It is translated as CASSHGTSVKNEQFF. Complete variable domain (other parts from reference TRBV28 and TRBJ2-1): DVKVTQSSRYLVKRTGEKVFLECVQDMDHENMFWYRQDPGLGLRLIYFSYDVKMKEKGDIPEGYSVSREKKERFSLILESASTNQTSMYLCASSHGTSVKNEQFFGPGTRLTVL.

The gene calls are TRBV18 and TRBJ1-5; possible D gene TRBD1, 5 bases. Germline V gene sequence: CDR1 KGHSH, CDR2 LQKENI. This CDR3 comprises 15 residues. Trimming pared 1 base from V and 0 bases from J, leaving 7 bases between. In DNA, the CDR3 is TGTGCCAGCTCACCACGGGGGAATAGCAATCAGCCCCAGCATTTT. Translated, it gives CASSPRGNSNQPQHF.

J is TRBJ1-1 and V is TRBV5-4; D unresolved. Germline CDR1 is SGHNT and CDR2 is YYREEE (reference sequence). The CDR3 contains 13 residues. Trimming cost V 2 bases and J 4 bases, with 9 bases left between them. CDR3 region: CASSFFTGTEAFF. CDR3 nucleotide sequence: TGTGCCAGCAGCTTCTTCACGGGCACTGAAGCTTTCTTT.

This clone has a single count. This chain links TRBV9 with TRBJ2-1, with 9 nucleotides matching TRBD2. Per the germline V gene, CDR1 is SGDLS and CDR2 is YYNGEE. Trimming cost V 0 bases and J 9 bases; bases outside gene matches: 10. CDR3 size: 16 residues. CDR3 DNA sequence: TGTGCCAGCAGCGTAGGGACTAGCGCCGACGTCGGTGAGCAGTTCTTC. It translates to CASSVGTSADVGEQFF.

The chain is built from TRBV4-1 and TRBJ2-3, with 10 bases matching TRBD2. The ends lost 4 bases at V and 6 bases at J; junction bases unmatched: 19. The CDR3 runs to 19 residues. The germline gives CDR1 MGHRA, CDR2 YSYEKL. CDR3 coding DNA: TGCGCCAGCAGCCCAAAACTAGCGGGGTGGCAAGAAAGGTCCGATACGCAGTATTTT. This sequence encodes CASSPKLAGWQERSDTQYF.

This clone appeared once. The chain uses TRBV19 and TRBJ2-3, with D possibly matching TRBD2 (6 bases). The CDR3 contains 14 residues. The V end was cut by 6 bases, the J end by 2 bases, with 12 bases between. Germline V gene lookup returns CDR1 LNHDA and CDR2 SQIVND (reference sequence). The CDR3 spells CASSSAGLTDTQYF. CDR3 nucleotide sequence: TGTGCCAGTAGCTCGGCGGGGCTCACAGATACGCAGTATTTT. Complete variable domain (other parts from reference TRBV19 and TRBJ2-3): DGGITQSPKYLFRKEGQNVTLSCEQNLNHDAMYWYRQDPGQGLRLIYYSQIVNDFQKGDIAEGYSVSREKKESFPLTVTSAQKNPTAFYLCASSSAGLTDTQYFGPGTRLTVL.

This chain uses TRBV11-2 with TRBJ2-3; the match to TRBD1 covers 9 bases. The CDR3 spans 16 residues. Germline V lookup: CDR1 SGHAT, CDR2 FQNNGV. Trimming removed 4 bases from V and 3 bases from J; junction bases left unmatched: 8. CDR3: CASSWDRVGGTDTQYF. DNA of the CDR3: TGTGCCAGCAGCTGGGACAGGGTTGGAGGGACAGATACGCAGTATTTT.

This rearrangement joins TRBV6-1 to TRBJ2-2; 9 nucleotides agree with TRBD1. Germline trimming cut 0 bases from V and 5 bases from J; bases unmatched to any gene: 1. CDR3 length equals 15 residues. Germline V gene lookup returns CDR1 MNHNS and CDR2 SASEGT. In DNA, the CDR3 is TGTGCCAGCAGTGAAGCGACAGGGGGGACCGGGGAGCTGTTTTTT. It is translated as CASSEATGGTGELFF.

This chain joins TRBV5-6 and TRBJ2-2; D may be TRBD1 (5 bases). V was trimmed by 3 bases and J by 4 bases, leaving 16 bases between them. The CDR3 covers 16 residues. The V gene's germline CDR1 is SGHDT and CDR2 YYEEEE. The CDR3 here is CASSWGPFCGTGELFF. The CDR3 DNA reads TGTGCCAGCAGCTGGGGCCCGTTCTGTGGCACCGGGGAGCTGTTTTTT.

The rearrangement links TRBV4-1 to TRBJ1-5; no clear D. Per germline, CDR1 MGHRA and CDR2 YSYEKL. The CDR3 contains 17 residues. V was pared by 1 base and J by 3 bases, with 16 bases between. The CDR3 loop reads CASSQGFRGVANQPQHF. The DNA for the CDR3 is TGCGCCAGCAGCCAAGGGTTCCGCGGAGTCGCCAATCAGCCCCAGCATTTT.

V gene TRBV28 combines with J gene TRBJ1-2; D not certain. V was shortened by 4 bases and J by 4 bases, with 10 bases between the two germline ends. The germline V gene has CDR1 MDHEN and CDR2 SYDVKM. The CDR3 extends over 13 amino acids. CDR3 amino acids: CASSSGRIYGYTF. The CDR3 bases are TGTGCCAGCAGTTCTGGGCGGATCTATGGCTACACCTTC.

The chain uses TRBV29-1 and TRBJ1-2, with D possibly matching TRBD1 (5 bases). Germline V gene sequence: CDR1 SQVTM, CDR2 ANQGSEA. Between the trimmed V and J ends, which lost 3 bases and 8 bases, there was a span of 19 bases. This CDR3 is built from 14 residues. CDR3 region: CSVDRVWSGQGYTF. The CDR3 nucleotides are TGCAGCGTTGACAGGGTGTGGTCCGGTCAGGGCTACACCTTC.